These 18 T cell receptor beta chains came from one sample sequenced in a study of OX40 agonist ivuxolimab in advanced cancers. The library was prepared using the immunoSEQ multiplex PCR assay. The table was pulled from immuneACCESS by TCRdb, which kept in-frame rearrangements only. Such tables lose some clones; where checked, under half of the loss comes from unresolved V genes, and the rest has no known cause. A total of about 64,000 clones appear in this sample, 80% to 90% of them only once. The ten largest clones capture around an eighth of the sample. The sample consisted of CD4+ or CD8+ T cells sorted from blood, taken in a trial of the OX40 agonist ivuxolimab. These receptor sequences come from an adult with an advanced solid tumor such as melanoma, head and neck, liver or kidney cancer.

The chain joins TRBV4-1 to TRBJ2-2; 11 bases are a match to TRBD1. The CDR3 covers 15 residues. V gave up 7 bases and J gave up 4 bases; unmatched junction bases: 5. Germline V gene sequence: CDR1 MGHRA, CDR2 YSYEKL. In nucleotides, the CDR3 is TGCGCCAGCAACGATGGACAGGGGGCCACCGGGGAGCTGTTTTTT. Translation: CASNDGQGATGELFF.

The chain combines TRBV27 with TRBJ1-2, with 7 bases that match TRBD1. The CDR3 runs to 13 residues. V was pared by 5 bases and J by 3 bases, with 3 bases of the junction left unmatched. From germline, CDR1 is MNHEY and CDR2 SMNVEV (reference sequence). The CDR3 region has the DNA TGTGCCAGCAGTCCAGGGACAGACTATGGCTACACCTTC. Translated: CASSPGTDYGYTF.

This chain links TRBV7-3 with TRBJ2-7; tentative D call: TRBD2 (7 bases). The CDR3 sequence is 15 residues long. V lost 3 bases to trimming and J lost 0 bases, with 12 bases between them. The germline V gene encodes CDR1 SGHTA and CDR2 FQGTGA. The CDR3 DNA sequence: TGTGCCAGCAGCTTGGGGGGGCCCAGCTCCTACGAGCAGTACTTC. Its protein product is CASSLGGPSSYEQYF. The full variable domain, in which reference TRBV7-3 and TRBJ2-7 provide the parts outside the CDR3, is GAGVSQTPSNKVTEKGKYVELRCDPISGHTALYWYRQSLGQGPEFLIYFQGTGAADDSGLPNDRFFAVRPEGSVSTLKIQRTERGDSAVYLCASSLGGPSSYEQYFGPGTRLTVT.

The chain recombines TRBV29-1 with TRBJ2-3; 10 bases are a match to TRBD2. The germline V gene has CDR1 SQVTM and CDR2 ANQGSEA. The J segment lost 2 bases and the V segment lost 3 bases, leaving 5 bases of the junction unmatched. The CDR3 has 15 residues. The CDR3 DNA reads TGCAGCGTTGACCCGGGACTAGCGCACACAGATACGCAGTATTTT. Translated: CSVDPGLAHTDTQYF.

The V call is TRBV9, the J call TRBJ2-2; no firm D call. In germline, CDR1 is SGDLS, CDR2 YYNGEE. V was trimmed by 2 bases and J by 0 bases, leaving 5 bases between them. The CDR3 loop spans 14 amino acids. In nucleotides, the CDR3 is TGTGCCAGCAGCGTCGGAGCGAACACCGGGGAGCTGTTTTTT. Its translation is CASSVGANTGELFF.

The chain joins TRBV27 to TRBJ2-1, with 10 bases fitting TRBD2. Trimming took 6 bases from V and 10 from J; bases not matched to a gene: 6. The CDR3 has 13 residues. Germline CDR1 and CDR2: MNHEY and SMNVEV (reference sequence). CDR3: CASRLAGVLEQFF. CDR3 in DNA: TGTGCCAGCAGGCTAGCGGGAGTCCTAGAGCAGTTCTTC.

This clone was seen more than once but under ten times. The rearrangement uses TRBV7-3 and TRBJ2-3; 8 bases match TRBD1. CDR3 length: 15 amino acids. The ends lost 5 bases at V and 4 bases at J; junction bases unmatched: 8. CDR1 is SGHTA, CDR2 FQGTGA, per germline. CDR3 protein: CASSPTGGRADTQYF. CDR3 DNA: TGTGCCAGCAGCCCTACAGGGGGTAGAGCAGATACGCAGTATTTT.

J is TRBJ2-3 and V is TRBV9, with D maybe TRBD2 (7 bases). In germline, CDR1 is SGDLS, CDR2 YYNGEE. The CDR3 runs to 17 residues. Trimming stripped 4 bases from V and 0 bases from J, with 18 bases between. The CDR3 spells CASSPSGGAHSTDTQYF. The CDR3 coding sequence is TGTGCCAGCAGCCCCTCTGGGGGGGCTCATAGCACAGATACGCAGTATTTT.

The rearrangement uses TRBV19 and TRBJ2-7, with 8 bases matching TRBD1. Germline CDR1 LNHDA, CDR2 SQIVND (reference sequence). J lost 6 bases, V lost 9 bases, and 10 bases had no gene match. The CDR3 sequence is 13 residues long. CDR3 in DNA: TGTGCCAGCAACGCCGGGACAGGAGTCGAGCAGTACTTC. Translated: CASNAGTGVEQYF.

This clone was detected a few times. In DNA, the CDR3 is TGTGCCAGCAGTGTGGGTGGGGAGCAGTACTTC. The encoded protein is CASSVGGEQYF. The chain links TRBV2 to TRBJ2-7, with D unresolved. The CDR3 loop spans 11 amino acids. V was pared by 4 bases and J by 7 bases, with 8 bases between. Germline V gives CDR1 SNHLY, CDR2 FYNNEI.

The chain is built from TRBV7-2 and TRBJ2-2; D ambiguous. The CDR3 consists of 14 residues. Trimming took off 5 bases at V and 6 bases at J, with 13 bases between the two ends. CDR1 SGHTA and CDR2 FQGNSA come from the germline V gene. The CDR3 sequence is CASSPYVRAGELFF. The CDR3 DNA is TGTGCCAGCAGCCCCTATGTCCGGGCCGGGGAGCTGTTTTTT.

This chain uses TRBV27 with TRBJ1-4; TRBD1 matches at 11 bases. Germline values: CDR1 MNHEY, CDR2 SMNVEV (reference sequence). This CDR3 region has 16 residues. The J segment lost 8 bases and the V segment lost 5 bases, leaving 10 bases of the junction unmatched. The chain's CDR3 is CASSPLRTGGREKLFF. CDR3 bases: TGTGCCAGCAGTCCCCTTCGGACAGGGGGCCGAGAAAAACTGTTTTTT.

V and J are TRBV11-2 and TRBJ2-7, with 9 positions matching TRBD2. The germline V gene encodes CDR1 SGHAT and CDR2 FQNNGV. The ends lost 3 bases at V and 2 bases at J; junction bases unmatched: 2. The CDR3 length is 14 residues. The CDR3 DNA reads as TGTGCCAGCAGCTTGCGGGGGGGACCCTACGAGCAGTACTTC. This codes for CASSLRGGPYEQYF.

The gene calls are TRBV27 and TRBJ2-7; D possibly corresponds to TRBD1 (6 bases). The germline gives CDR1 MNHEY, CDR2 SMNVEV (reference sequence). Trimming stripped 1 base from V and 5 bases from J, with 12 bases between. This CDR3 has 14 residues. DNA for the CDR3: TGTGCCAGCAGTTTATTCTCACAGGGCGACGAGCAGTACTTC. Amino acid sequence: CASSLFSQGDEQYF.

This chain connects TRBV14 to TRBJ1-2; tentative D call: TRBD1 (5 bases). The CDR3 covers 15 residues. Per germline, CDR1 SGHDN and CDR2 FVKESK. The V end lost 0 bases, the J end lost 2 bases, and 10 bases lay between the germline ends. The CDR3 sequence is CASSQDYQGNYGYTF. CDR3 sequence (DNA): TGTGCCAGCAGCCAAGATTATCAGGGCAACTATGGCTACACCTTC.

V is TRBV6-1 and J is TRBJ2-5; TRBD2 matches at 9 bases. Germline V lookup: CDR1 MNHNS, CDR2 SASEGT. The CDR3 consists of 16 residues. With V trimmed by 2 bases and J by 5 bases, 9 bases remained unmatched. The CDR3 here is CASSEFVAGGQETQYF. The CDR3 bases are TGTGCCAGCAGTGAATTCGTGGCGGGGGGGCAGGAGACCCAGTACTTC.

The rearrangement links TRBV2 to TRBJ2-7; 8 bases align to TRBD2. V was pared by 5 bases and J by 3 bases, with 9 bases of the junction left unmatched. The CDR3 length is 15 residues. Germline V gives CDR1 SNHLY, CDR2 FYNNEI. In DNA, the CDR3 is TGTGCCAGCAGTCGTTCAGCGGGAGTCGTCTACGAGCAGTACTTC. Translating it yields CASSRSAGVVYEQYF.

The chain combines TRBV19 with TRBJ1-1; D ambiguous. Germline values: CDR1 LNHDA, CDR2 SQIVND (reference sequence). The CDR3 totals 15 residues. V was shortened by 3 bases and J by 6 bases, with 17 bases between the two germline ends. CDR3 protein: CASSIQSGRISEAFF. CDR3 sequence (DNA): TGTGCCAGTAGTATCCAATCGGGTAGGATCTCTGAAGCTTTCTTT.